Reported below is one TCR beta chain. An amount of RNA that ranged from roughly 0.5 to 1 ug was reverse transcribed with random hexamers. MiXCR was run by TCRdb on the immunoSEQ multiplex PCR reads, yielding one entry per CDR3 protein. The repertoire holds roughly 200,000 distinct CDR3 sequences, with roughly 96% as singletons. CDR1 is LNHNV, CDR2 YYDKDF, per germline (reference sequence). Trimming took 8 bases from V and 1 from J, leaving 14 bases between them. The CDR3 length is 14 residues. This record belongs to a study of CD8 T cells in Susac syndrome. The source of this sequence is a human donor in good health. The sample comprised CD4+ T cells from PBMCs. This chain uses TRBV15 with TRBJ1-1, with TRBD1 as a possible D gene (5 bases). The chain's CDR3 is CATGDAGWNTEAFF. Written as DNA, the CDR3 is TGTGCCACCGGGGACGCGGGTTGGAACACTGAAGCTTTCTTT. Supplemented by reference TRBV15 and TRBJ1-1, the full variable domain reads DAMVIQNPRYQVTQFGKPVTLSCSQTLNHNVMYWYQQKSSQAPKLLFHYYDKDFNNEADTPDNFQSRRPNTSFCFLDIRSPGLGDTAMYLCATGDAGWNTEAFFGQGTRLTVV.